This note documents a single T cell receptor beta chain sequence. Its antigen is as yet unknown. This specimen belongs to a study of beta chain features in type 1 diabetes. The overall study: The study found patients and healthy donors alike in age, gender and cell yields. Across all samples, roughly 100,000,000 sorted cells were examined. Overall study findings and caveats: Moderately but significantly shorter TCRB CDR3s were found in Type 1 diabetes patients in all four CD4+ subsets.

This CDR3 comprises 12 residues. With 2 bases removed from V and 8 bases from J, the gap between germline ends came to 7 bases. CDR1 is SGHTA, CDR2 FQGNSA, per germline. The authors reverse transcribed all of the isolated RNA, so sequencing captured expressed TCRB transcripts. Sequencing used immunoSEQ multiplex PCR; TCRdb keeps in-frame clones, though not all of them. The repertoire includes about 370,000 clones, around 10% of them detected once, and about 0.64% sits in the top ten. The sequencing input was central memory CD4+ T cells from blood. This sequence was found in a man between 25 and 39 years old with type 1 diabetes. V is TRBV7-2 and J is TRBJ2-1; D not resolved. The CDR3 nucleotides read TGTGCCAGCAGCTTAAACTCAGATGAGCAGTTCTTC. The encoded protein is CASSLNSDEQFF.